This T cell receptor (beta chain) was documented in a study of T cell repertoires in cytomegalovirus infection (dated by TCRdb to 2018 to 2020). A note on the overall study: Because public TCR beta signatures pointed to carriage of CMV infection together with the matching HLA type, the HLA type of each donor mattered for the analysis.

Sequenced on an Illumina HiSeq 1500. The raw public data were reprocessed by TCRdb itself: fastp quality trimming at Q25, MiXCR clonotype calling, in-frame beta chains only. A single entry per CDR3 protein holds the most common genes and DNA from its merged rows. The sample table shows a few hundred thousand distinct CDR3 sequences, and roughly 15% are seen once. The top ten constitute around 9.5% of the sample. Overall study outcomes, separate from this receptor: The ex vivo response was dominated by HLA-C-restricted CMV-specific TCR beta clonotypes, which also provided the single most frequent clonotype in two of eight donors. Carriers of CMV infection plus the relevant HLA type were discriminated by the cumulative frequency of public TCR beta family members in the study cohort and in an independent roughly 320-donor cohort.

As to this clonotype: Its antigen target is currently unknown. The input lacks base qualities; no much larger clone sits a single base away.

Its CDR3 holds 15 amino acids, cysteine through phenylalanine. Of all the DNA, just the CDR3 is kept, 45 bases in frame from base 1. CDR1 and CDR2 are drawn from the germline V gene (reference sequence): MNHNY, SVGAGI. Trimming removed 2 bases from V and 1 base from J, leaving 10 bases between the germline ends. The sequence joins TRBV6-6 to TRBJ2-3; the D gene is perhaps TRBD2, on 5 matching bases. The specimen was PBMCs. The TCR was taken from a human donor in good health (CMV status not recorded). Some clones in this sample may be carry-over from other donors' samples. The sequenced DNA is TGTGCCAGCAGTTACCCCCGTAGCGGCACAGATACGCAGTATTTT. Its translation is CASSYPRSGTDTQYF.